The 5 T cell receptor beta chains below come from one sample, sequenced in a study of blood T cell repertoires in COVID-19. Produced via immunoSEQ multiplex PCR; TCRdb's table is partial and in-frame only. The data show almost 80,000 clones, more than 80% seen once. The source material was peripheral blood. The receptors originated from a woman of 80 years or more with acute or convalescent COVID-19.

The CDR3 protein is CASSQGTGGFYGYTF. DNA of the CDR3: TGCGCCAGCAGCCAAGGGACAGGGGGCTTTTATGGCTACACCTTC. The V and J genes are TRBV4-3 and TRBJ1-2, with 11 positions matching TRBD1. The germline gives CDR1 LGHNA, CDR2 YSLEER. CDR3 length: 15 residues. The V and J ends lost 1 base and 5 bases, in that order; junction bases with no gene match: 3.

This clone has just one count. The chain carries TRBV3-1 (or the pseudogene TRBV3-2) and TRBJ2-7; D is ambiguous. The germline V gene has CDR1 LGHDT and CDR2 YNNKEL (reference sequence). The CDR3 runs to 14 residues. Trimming cost V 0 bases and J 3 bases, with 9 bases left between them. As DNA, the CDR3 is TGTGCCAGCAGCCAAGAATCCAGGAACTACGAGCAGTACTTC. Its translation is CASSQESRNYEQYF.

J is TRBJ1-5 and V is TRBV19, with TRBD1 as a possible D gene (5 bases). Trimming left V 4 bases short and J 0 bases short, with 7 bases between. The CDR3 length is 14 residues. CDR1 is LNHDA and CDR2 is SQIVND in the germline V gene (reference sequence). This chain's CDR3 is CASSTQDSNQPQHF. As DNA, the CDR3 is TGTGCCAGTAGTACACAGGATAGCAATCAGCCCCAGCATTTT.

This clone was detected only once. The chain recombines TRBV29-1 with TRBJ1-1; weak D call: TRBD1 (6 bases). This CDR3 contains 12 residues. Deletions cut 7 bases from V and 3 bases from J, with 12 bases between. The germline V gene encodes CDR1 SQVTM and CDR2 ANQGSEA. CDR3 sequence reads: CSARDRHTEAFF. DNA for the CDR3: TGCAGCGCAAGAGACAGGCACACTGAAGCTTTCTTT.

V usage is TRBV5-1 and J usage is TRBJ2-2; TRBD1 might be the D (5 bases). The V and J ends lost 0 bases and 4 bases respectively, with 10 bases between them. This CDR3 is 15 amino acids long. CDR1 and CDR2 (germline): SGHRS, YFSETQ. The CDR3 spells CASSLAPGATGELFF. The CDR3 nucleotides are TGCGCCAGCAGCTTGGCCCCTGGGGCCACCGGGGAGCTGTTTTTT.